Following are 27 T cell receptor beta chains from one sample sequenced in a study of identifying expanded T cells in peripheral blood. This table comes from immunoSEQ multiplex PCR, and its TCRdb copy is limited to in-frame clones, with some not included. The repertoire holds tens of thousands of clones, roughly 88% seen once, with under 6% in the top ten. Sequenced: blood. The receptors shown here come from a person between 18 and 75 years old in good health.

This clone has a single count. The V call is TRBV27, the J call TRBJ2-2; 12 positions match TRBD2. With V trimmed by 4 bases and J by 2 bases, 2 bases remained unmatched. The germline gives CDR1 MNHEY, CDR2 SMNVEV (reference sequence). The CDR3 is made up of 16 amino acids. Here the CDR3 DNA reads TGTGCCAGCAGTTCTAGCGGGAGGGCCAACACCGGGGAGCTGTTTTTT. This sequence encodes CASSSSGRANTGELFF.

The chain joins TRBV28 to TRBJ1-4, with D tentatively TRBD1 (6 bases). V gave up 11 bases and J gave up 8 bases, with 9 bases separating them. Germline-derived CDR1 and CDR2 are MDHEN and SYDVKM. The CDR3 has 10 amino acids. CDR3 sequence (DNA): TGTGCCGTAGGGGGGGAAAAACTGTTTTTT. The encoded protein is CAVGGEKLFF.

This clone was detected once. The chain uses TRBV19 and TRBJ2-1; 7 bases match TRBD2. The CDR3 extends over 15 amino acids. Per germline, CDR1 LNHDA and CDR2 SQIVND (reference sequence). The ends lost 3 bases at V and 7 bases at J; junction bases unmatched: 9. The CDR3 loop reads CASSIGGSGGNEQFF. For the CDR3, the DNA is TGTGCCAGTAGTATCGGGGGGAGTGGGGGAAATGAGCAGTTCTTC.

The chain combines TRBV19 with TRBJ1-2; 7 bases match TRBD1. Germline CDR1 reads LNHDA; CDR2 reads SQIVND (reference sequence). With V trimmed by 7 bases and J by 5 bases, 10 bases remained unmatched. The length of the CDR3 is 14 residues. The CDR3, as DNA: TGTGCCAGTACGAGTGCAGGGGGGCCTTATGGCTACACCTTC. Protein product: CASTSAGGPYGYTF.

J is TRBJ2-3 and V is TRBV11-1, with D possibly being TRBD2 (5 bases). Germline values: CDR1 SGHAT, CDR2 FQDESV (reference sequence). CDR3 length: 16 residues. The V end was cut by 5 bases, the J end by 0 bases, with 15 bases between. The CDR3 protein is CASSRRLRKSTDTQYF. The CDR3 DNA reads as TGTGCCAGCAGCCGGAGGTTGCGGAAAAGCACAGATACGCAGTATTTT.

CDR3 in DNA: TGTGCCATCAGGACTCAGGGGGCGGGAAACACCATATATTTT. Translating it yields CAIRTQGAGNTIYF. V and J are TRBV10-3 and TRBJ1-3, with 8 bases matching TRBD1. V shed 6 bases and J 4 bases; nucleotides not matched to a gene: 5. This CDR3 region has 14 residues. CDR1 and CDR2 from the germline V gene are ENHRY and SYGVKD.

The chain carries TRBV27 and TRBJ1-6; D is perhaps TRBD1 (5 bases). Germline V lookup: CDR1 MNHEY, CDR2 SMNVEV (reference sequence). The CDR3 covers 14 residues. V shed 2 bases and J shed 11 bases, with 13 bases lying between them. The CDR3 here is CASSLMGVLAPLHF. CDR3 in DNA: TGTGCCAGCAGTTTAATGGGGGTCTTGGCACCCCTCCACTTT.

V and J are TRBV7-8 and TRBJ2-1; D not certain. The ends were cut back, 0 bases at V and 0 bases at J, with 12 bases in the middle. Germline CDR1 and CDR2: SGHVS and FQNEAQ. The CDR3 length is 17 residues. The CDR3: CASSLAPGKSSYNEQFF. CDR3 nucleotides: TGTGCCAGCAGCTTAGCGCCCGGAAAGAGCTCCTACAATGAGCAGTTCTTC.

This rearrangement joins TRBV29-1 to TRBJ1-1; weak D call: TRBD1 (5 bases). V was pared by 5 bases and J by 1 base, with 11 bases between. The CDR3 consists of 13 residues. CDR1 and CDR2 (germline): SQVTM, ANQGSEA. This chain's CDR3 is CSVRPGQNTEAFF. CDR3 coding DNA: TGCAGCGTTCGGCCGGGGCAGAACACTGAAGCTTTCTTT.

CDR3 in DNA: TGTGCCAGCAGACCCCACAAGGCAGATACGCAGTATTTT. It codes for CASRPHKADTQYF. This sequence joins TRBV7-8 and TRBJ2-3; no reliable D call. Trimming took off 6 bases at V and 4 bases at J, with 11 bases between the two ends. The germline V gene encodes CDR1 SGHVS and CDR2 FQNEAQ. The CDR3 runs 13 residues.

This clone was counted a single time. Additional DNA sequences in this sample encode the identical CDR3. The rearrangement uses TRBV5-1 and TRBJ2-6, with D uncertain. The CDR3 loop spans 15 amino acids. The germline V gene encodes CDR1 SGHRS and CDR2 YFSETQ. Trimming pared 0 bases from V and 0 bases from J, leaving 4 bases between. The CDR3 loop is CASSLGSSGANVLTF. CDR3 nucleotide sequence: TGCGCCAGCAGCTTGGGCAGCTCTGGGGCCAACGTCCTGACTTTC.

In its sample, this clone was seen once. The rearrangement links TRBV10-3 to TRBJ2-5; 14 bases line up with TRBD2. J gave up 2 bases and V 4 bases, and 0 bases lay outside the gene matches. The CDR3 is 15 amino acids. Germline loops: CDR1 ENHRY, CDR2 SYGVKD. CDR3 loop: CAISGLAGGQETQYF. The DNA for the CDR3 is TGTGCCATCAGTGGACTAGCGGGAGGGCAAGAGACCCAGTACTTC.

The V gene is TRBV5-4, the J gene TRBJ1-1; 7 positions match TRBD1. In germline, CDR1 is SGHNT, CDR2 YYREEE (reference sequence). The V and J ends lost 3 bases and 1 base, in that order; junction bases with no gene match: 6. The CDR3 sequence is 15 residues long. CDR3 loop: CASSSPTGWNTEAFF. In DNA, the CDR3 is TGTGCCAGCAGCTCACCGACAGGGTGGAACACTGAAGCTTTCTTT.

The chain carries TRBV19 and TRBJ1-1, with D possibly TRBD1 on 5 matching bases. The CDR3 has 12 residues. Germline-derived CDR1 and CDR2 are LNHDA and SQIVND (reference sequence). Trimming pared 3 bases from V and 6 bases from J, leaving 8 bases between. In DNA form, the CDR3 reads TGTGCCAGTAGTATGGGGGGTTCTGAAGCTTTCTTT. Translated, it gives CASSMGGSEAFF.

This clone was seen just once. As DNA, the CDR3 is TGCGCCAGCAGCTTAGCGGGGGCATACGGTGAAGCTTTCTTT. It translates to CASSLAGAYGEAFF. This chain connects TRBV5-1 to TRBJ1-1; weak D call: TRBD1 (6 bases). Germline CDR1 and CDR2: SGHRS and YFSETQ. V was clipped by 2 bases and J by 7 bases, with 15 bases between them. This CDR3 is 14 amino acids long.

The rearrangement links TRBV7-6 to TRBJ2-2; D assignment may be TRBD1 or TRBD2 (5 bases each). Per the germline V gene, CDR1 is SGHVS and CDR2 is FNYEAQ. Trimming left V 4 bases short and J 0 bases short, with 9 bases between. CDR3 length equals 15 residues. The DNA of the CDR3 is TGTGCCAGCAGCTCGGGACCATCGAACACCGGGGAGCTGTTTTTT. Its protein product is CASSSGPSNTGELFF.

The chain uses TRBV6-1 and TRBJ2-3; D call uncertain. Germline lookup yields CDR1 MNHNS and CDR2 SASEGT. V was clipped by 0 bases and J by 2 bases, with 6 bases between them. This CDR3 has 14 amino acids. CDR3 in DNA: TGTGCCAGCAGTGAAGCCACTAACACAGATACGCAGTATTTT. This gives the protein CASSEATNTDTQYF.

The CDR3: CASSLDGYNQPQHF. CDR3 coding DNA: TGCGCCAGCAGCTTGGACGGATACAATCAGCCCCAGCATTTT. The V gene is TRBV5-1, the J gene TRBJ1-5; no reliable D call. CDR1 SGHRS and CDR2 YFSETQ come from the germline V gene. The V and J ends lost 0 bases and 3 bases respectively, with 7 bases between them. CDR3 length: 14 residues.

The chain combines TRBV29-1 with TRBJ2-1; 12 positions agree with TRBD2. Germline assignment: CDR1 SQVTM and CDR2 ANQGSEA. This CDR3 spans 17 amino acids. V dropped 6 bases and J dropped 4; count of bases not matched to a gene: 13. The CDR3 sequence: CSVAGTSGFGDYNEQFF. In DNA, the CDR3 is TGCAGCGTGGCCGGGACTAGCGGGTTTGGGGATTACAATGAGCAGTTCTTC.

This clone has a single count. The chain links TRBV5-1 to TRBJ2-3; TRBD1 matches 7 bases. The CDR3 has 15 residues. The germline CDR1 and CDR2 sequences are SGHRS and YFSETQ. The V segment lost 3 bases and the J segment 4 bases; nucleotides outside the gene matches: 8. CDR3 sequence (DNA): TGCGCCAGCAGCTCAGGGGGAATGCATCCAGATACGCAGTATTTT. Translation: CASSSGGMHPDTQYF.

This chain uses TRBV5-5 with TRBJ2-7, with D possibly being TRBD1 or TRBD2 (5 bases each). V lost 4 bases and J lost 0, with 14 bases in between. This CDR3 is built from 15 residues. CDR1 is SGHKS and CDR2 is YYEKEE in the germline V gene (reference sequence). The CDR3 region is CASSPGTASSYEQYF. DNA for the CDR3: TGTGCCAGCAGCCCCGGGACGGCGAGCTCCTACGAGCAGTACTTC.

The rearrangement joins TRBV6-4 to TRBJ1-2, with TRBD1 matching 7 bases. CDR1 and CDR2 from the germline V gene are MRHNA and SNTAGT. CDR3 length equals 14 residues. The junction had 9 bases not matched to a gene; V was cut back by 4 bases and J by 7 bases. In nucleotides, the CDR3 is TGTGCCAGCAGTGCCTCAGGGGGTACGTCTGGCTACACCTTC. It yields the protein CASSASGGTSGYTF.

The chain links TRBV5-6 to TRBJ2-1; perhaps TRBD2 as D (5 bases). Deletions cut 5 bases from V and 7 bases from J, with 10 bases between. Germline values: CDR1 SGHDT, CDR2 YYEEEE. The CDR3 runs 12 residues. The CDR3 loop is CASSHQRNEQFF. In DNA form, the CDR3 reads TGTGCCAGCAGTCACCAGCGGAATGAGCAGTTCTTC.

J is TRBJ1-2 and V is TRBV2; no clear D. This CDR3 is 15 amino acids long. The ends were cut back, 7 bases at V and 4 bases at J, with 19 bases in the middle. Germline V gives CDR1 SNHLY, CDR2 FYNNEI. The CDR3 sequence is CASTPSAGLSYGYTF. In DNA, the CDR3 is TGTGCCAGCACACCCTCAGCCGGACTATCCTATGGCTACACCTTC.

This rearrangement joins TRBV29-1 to TRBJ2-7; 9 bases map to TRBD1. CDR1 is SQVTM, CDR2 ANQGSEA, per germline. The V and J ends lost 2 bases and 1 base, in that order; junction bases with no gene match: 6. The CDR3 has 15 residues. The CDR3 here is CSVESYRGRSYEQYF. The CDR3 DNA sequence: TGCAGCGTTGAAAGCTACAGGGGGCGTTCCTACGAGCAGTACTTC.

This clone was seen more than once but under ten times. The chain employs TRBV19 and TRBJ1-3, with unresolved D. CDR1 and CDR2 from the germline V gene are LNHDA and SQIVND (reference sequence). Between the trimmed V and J ends, which lost 6 bases and 2 bases, there was a span of 14 bases. The CDR3 length is 15 residues. In DNA form, the CDR3 reads TGTGCCAGTAGCCTCTTGGGTTCAACTGGAAACACCATATATTTT. Translation: CASSLLGSTGNTIYF. Based on the CDR3 plus reference TRBV19 and TRBJ1-3, the full variable domain is DGGITQSPKYLFRKEGQNVTLSCEQNLNHDAMYWYRQDPGQGLRLIYYSQIVNDFQKGDIAEGYSVSREKKESFPLTVTSAQKNPTAFYLCASSLLGSTGNTIYFGEGSWLTVV.

The gene calls are TRBV7-9 and TRBJ1-5; 7 positions agree with TRBD1. V dropped 1 base and J dropped 2; count of bases not matched to a gene: 5. The CDR3 has 16 residues. The V gene's germline CDR1 is SEHNR and CDR2 FQNEAQ (reference sequence). The CDR3 bases are TGTGCCAGCAGCTTAGAGACAGGGTTTGGCAATCAGCCCCAGCATTTT. This translates into CASSLETGFGNQPQHF.